This T cell receptor beta chain appears in the sequencing data of a study of T-cell memory formation after mild COVID-19. Study information: Across donors, TCR clusters were largely donor specific.

General observations from the study: From day 15 to 85, contracting clones were balanced between CD4 and CD8, whereas later expanders leaned toward CD4+. The finding that pre-infection memory included some responding clones suggested that cross-reactive memory joined. CD4+ clones that contracted lay mainly in CM and EM; CD8+ ones lay in EMRA.

The table lists this clonotype with a few counts. Its antigen is not known. From the 5' RACE reads, TCRdb called clonotypes with MiXCR, one entry per CDR3 protein. Here the sample spans around 320,000 distinct CDR3 sequences, around 28% being singletons. Trimming removed 0 bases from V and 2 bases from J, with 15 bases in between. The germline CDR1 and CDR2 sequences are SGHRS and YFSETQ. This CDR3 region has 16 residues. This clonotype was obtained from an adult woman who had mild COVID-19 (a few samples of this study predate the infection). Cell type and time point are not known. This chain links TRBV5-1 with TRBJ2-7; D gene unclear. Sequencing was carried out using PBMCs or a T cell subset sorted from them (not recorded which). The DNA for the CDR3 is TGCGCCAGCAGCTTGGGGCCGGTGATCGAGGCCTACGAGCAGTACTTC. This sequence encodes CASSLGPVIEAYEQYF.